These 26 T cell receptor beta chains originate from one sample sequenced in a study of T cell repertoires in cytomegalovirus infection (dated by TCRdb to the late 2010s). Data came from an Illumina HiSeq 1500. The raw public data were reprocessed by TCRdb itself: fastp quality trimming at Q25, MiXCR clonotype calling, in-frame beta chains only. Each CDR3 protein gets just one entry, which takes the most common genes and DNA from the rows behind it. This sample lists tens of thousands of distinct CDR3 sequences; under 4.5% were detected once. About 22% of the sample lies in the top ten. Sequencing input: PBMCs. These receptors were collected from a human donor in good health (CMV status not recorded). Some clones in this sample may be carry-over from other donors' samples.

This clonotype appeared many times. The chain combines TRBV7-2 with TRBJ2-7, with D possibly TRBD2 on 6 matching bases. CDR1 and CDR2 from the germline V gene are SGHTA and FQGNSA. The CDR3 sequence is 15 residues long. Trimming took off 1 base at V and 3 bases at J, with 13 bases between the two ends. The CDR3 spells CASSLVGEVGYEQYF. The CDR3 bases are TGTGCCAGCAGCTTAGTGGGGGAGGTGGGCTACGAGCAGTACTTC.

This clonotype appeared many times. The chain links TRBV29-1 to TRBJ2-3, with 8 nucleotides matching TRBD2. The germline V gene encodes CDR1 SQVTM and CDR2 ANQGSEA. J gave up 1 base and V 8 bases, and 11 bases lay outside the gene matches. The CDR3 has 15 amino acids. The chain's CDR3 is CSTAATSGGTDTQYF. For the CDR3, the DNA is TGCAGCACCGCGGCCACTAGCGGCGGCACAGATACGCAGTATTTT.

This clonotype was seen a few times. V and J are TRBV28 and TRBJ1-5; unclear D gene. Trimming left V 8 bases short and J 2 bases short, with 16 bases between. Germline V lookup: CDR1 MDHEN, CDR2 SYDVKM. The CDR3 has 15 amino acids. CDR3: CASSPVVQRNQPQHF. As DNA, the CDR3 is TGTGCCAGCTCCCCGGTCGTCCAACGCAATCAGCCCCAGCATTTT. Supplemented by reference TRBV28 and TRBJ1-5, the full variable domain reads DVKVTQSSRYLVKRTGEKVFLECVQDMDHENMFWYRQDPGLGLRLIYFSYDVKMKEKGDIPEGYSVSREKKERFSLILESASTNQTSMYLCASSPVVQRNQPQHFGDGTRLSIL.

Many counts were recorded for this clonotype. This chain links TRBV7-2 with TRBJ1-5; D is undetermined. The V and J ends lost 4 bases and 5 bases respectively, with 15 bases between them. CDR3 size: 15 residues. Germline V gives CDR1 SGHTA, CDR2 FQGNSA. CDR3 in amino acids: CASSSGSTNHQPQHF. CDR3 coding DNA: TGTGCCAGCAGCTCGGGCTCGACAAACCATCAGCCCCAGCATTTT.

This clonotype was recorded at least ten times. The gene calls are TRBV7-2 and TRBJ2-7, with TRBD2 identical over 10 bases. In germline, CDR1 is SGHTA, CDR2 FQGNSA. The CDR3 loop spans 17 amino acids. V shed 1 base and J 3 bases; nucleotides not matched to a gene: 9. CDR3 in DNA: TGTGCCAGCAGCTTAGGGAGAGCGGGGGGGCCCCGCTACGAGCAGTACTTC. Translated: CASSLGRAGGPRYEQYF. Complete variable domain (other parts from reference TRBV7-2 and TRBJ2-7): GAGVSQSPSNKVTEKGKDVELRCDPISGHTALYWYRQSLGQGLEFLIYFQGNSAPDKSGLPSDRFSAERTGGSVSTLTIQRTQQEDSAVYLCASSLGRAGGPRYEQYFGPGTRLTVT.

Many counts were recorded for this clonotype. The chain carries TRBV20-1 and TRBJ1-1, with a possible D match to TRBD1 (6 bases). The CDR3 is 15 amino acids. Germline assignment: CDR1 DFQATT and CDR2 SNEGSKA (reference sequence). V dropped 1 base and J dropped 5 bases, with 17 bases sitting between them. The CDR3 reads CSARAGRGGRTEAFF. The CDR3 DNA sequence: TGCAGTGCTAGAGCGGGGCGGGGGGGGCGGACTGAAGCTTTCTTT.

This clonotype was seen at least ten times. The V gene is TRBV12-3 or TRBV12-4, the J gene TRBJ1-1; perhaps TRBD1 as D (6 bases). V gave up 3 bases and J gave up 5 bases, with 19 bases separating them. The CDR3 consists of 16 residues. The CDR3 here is CASSFGSAPRGTEAFF. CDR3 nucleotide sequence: TGTGCCAGCAGTTTCGGGTCAGCCCCCAGGGGAACTGAAGCTTTCTTT.

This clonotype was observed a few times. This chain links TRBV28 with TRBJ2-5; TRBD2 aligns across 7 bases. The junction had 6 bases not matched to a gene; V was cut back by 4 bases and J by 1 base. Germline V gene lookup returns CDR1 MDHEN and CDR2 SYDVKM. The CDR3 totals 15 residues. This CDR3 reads CASSSREGSQETQYF. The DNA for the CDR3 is TGTGCCAGCAGTTCAAGGGAGGGGAGCCAAGAGACCCAGTACTTC.

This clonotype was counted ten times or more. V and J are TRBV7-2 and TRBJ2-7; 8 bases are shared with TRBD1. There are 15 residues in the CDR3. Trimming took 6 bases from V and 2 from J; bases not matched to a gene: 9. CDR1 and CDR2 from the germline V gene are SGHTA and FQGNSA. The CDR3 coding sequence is TGTGCCAGCAGGGTCGAGCAGGGGGCCGCCTACGAGCAGTACTTC. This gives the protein CASRVEQGAAYEQYF. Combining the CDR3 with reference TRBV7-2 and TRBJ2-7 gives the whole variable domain GAGVSQSPSNKVTEKGKDVELRCDPISGHTALYWYRQSLGQGLEFLIYFQGNSAPDKSGLPSDRFSAERTGGSVSTLTIQRTQQEDSAVYLCASRVEQGAAYEQYFGPGTRLTVT.

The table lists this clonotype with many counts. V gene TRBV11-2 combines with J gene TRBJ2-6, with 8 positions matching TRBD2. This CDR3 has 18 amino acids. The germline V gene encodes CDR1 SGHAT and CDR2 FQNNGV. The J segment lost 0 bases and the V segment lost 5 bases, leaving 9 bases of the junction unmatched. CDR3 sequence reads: CASSAGSGGLSGANVLTF. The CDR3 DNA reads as TGTGCCAGCAGCGCAGGGAGCGGGGGACTCTCTGGGGCCAACGTCCTGACTTTC.

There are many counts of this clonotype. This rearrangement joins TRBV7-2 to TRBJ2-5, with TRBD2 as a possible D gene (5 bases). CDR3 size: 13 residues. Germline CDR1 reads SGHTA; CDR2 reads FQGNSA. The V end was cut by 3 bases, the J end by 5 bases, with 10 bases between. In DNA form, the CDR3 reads TGTGCCAGCAGCTTGAGTAGGGAGGAGACCCAGTACTTC. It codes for CASSLSREETQYF.

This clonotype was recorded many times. The CDR3 sequence is CSARDLEGGLEQFF. The CDR3, as DNA: TGCAGTGCTAGAGATCTCGAGGGAGGGCTAGAGCAGTTCTTC. V usage is TRBV20-1 and J usage is TRBJ2-1, with 7 positions matching TRBD2. Germline CDR1 reads DFQATT; CDR2 reads SNEGSKA (reference sequence). J gave up 10 bases and V 0 bases, and 9 bases lay outside the gene matches. The CDR3 sequence is 14 residues long.

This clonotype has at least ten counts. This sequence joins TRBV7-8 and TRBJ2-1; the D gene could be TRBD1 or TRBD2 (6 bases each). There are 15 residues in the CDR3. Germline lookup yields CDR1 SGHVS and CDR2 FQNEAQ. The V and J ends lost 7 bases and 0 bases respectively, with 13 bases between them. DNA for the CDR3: TGTGCCAGCACCCCGGGGGCGGGCTCCTACAATGAGCAGTTCTTC. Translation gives CASTPGAGSYNEQFF. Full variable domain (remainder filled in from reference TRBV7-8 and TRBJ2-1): GAGVSQSPRYKVAKRGQDVALRCDPISGHVSLFWYQQALGQGPEFLTYFQNEAQLDKSGLPSDRFFAERPEGSVSTLKIQRTQQEDSAVYLCASTPGAGSYNEQFFGPGTRLTVL.

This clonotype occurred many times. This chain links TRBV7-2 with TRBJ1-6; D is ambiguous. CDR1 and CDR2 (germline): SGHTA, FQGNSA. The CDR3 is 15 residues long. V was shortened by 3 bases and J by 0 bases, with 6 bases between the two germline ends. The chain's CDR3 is CASSFQSSYNSPLHF. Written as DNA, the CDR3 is TGTGCCAGCAGCTTTCAAAGCTCCTATAATTCACCCCTCCACTTT.

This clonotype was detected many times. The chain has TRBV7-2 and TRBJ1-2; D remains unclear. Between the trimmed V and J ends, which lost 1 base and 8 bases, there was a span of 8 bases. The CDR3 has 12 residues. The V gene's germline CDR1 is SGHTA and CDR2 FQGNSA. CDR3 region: CASSLGGKGYTF. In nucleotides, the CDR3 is TGTGCCAGCAGCTTAGGGGGAAAGGGCTACACCTTC.

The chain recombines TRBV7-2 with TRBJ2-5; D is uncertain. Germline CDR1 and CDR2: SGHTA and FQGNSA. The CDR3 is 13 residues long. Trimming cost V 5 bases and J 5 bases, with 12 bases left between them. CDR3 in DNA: TGTGCCAGCAGCCGCTCCAGCTCGGAGACCCAGTACTTC. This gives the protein CASSRSSSETQYF. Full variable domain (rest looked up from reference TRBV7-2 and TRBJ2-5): GAGVSQSPSNKVTEKGKDVELRCDPISGHTALYWYRQSLGQGLEFLIYFQGNSAPDKSGLPSDRFSAERTGGSVSTLTIQRTQQEDSAVYLCASSRSSSETQYFGPGTRLLVL.

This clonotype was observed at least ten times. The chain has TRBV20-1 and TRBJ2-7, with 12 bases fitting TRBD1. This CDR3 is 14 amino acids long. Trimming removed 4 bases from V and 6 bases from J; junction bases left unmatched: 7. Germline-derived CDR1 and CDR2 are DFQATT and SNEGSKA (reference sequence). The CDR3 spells CSATPGTGGVEQYF. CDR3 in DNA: TGCAGTGCTACCCCCGGGACAGGGGGCGTCGAGCAGTACTTC.

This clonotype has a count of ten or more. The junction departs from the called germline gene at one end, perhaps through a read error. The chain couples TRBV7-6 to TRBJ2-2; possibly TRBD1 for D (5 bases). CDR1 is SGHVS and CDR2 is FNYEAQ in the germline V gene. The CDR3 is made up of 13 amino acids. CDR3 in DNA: TGTGCTAGCAGCTCCCAGCAGGGCGGGGAGCTGTTTTTT. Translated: CASSSQQGGELFF.

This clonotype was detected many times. CDR3 coding DNA: TGTGCCAGCAGCCCATTAGCGGGAGGAAGGGCAGATACGCAGTATTTT. Translated: CASSPLAGGRADTQYF. This chain links TRBV7-2 with TRBJ2-3; TRBD2 aligns across 10 bases. This CDR3 region has 16 residues. V was pared by 5 bases and J by 4 bases, with 9 bases of the junction left unmatched. Germline lookup yields CDR1 SGHTA and CDR2 FQGNSA.

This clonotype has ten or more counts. The CDR3 bases are TGTGCCAGCAGCCACCCCACAGGGTTTTCAGAGACCCAGTACTTC. Amino acids: CASSHPTGFSETQYF. The chain couples TRBV7-6 to TRBJ2-5; perhaps TRBD1 as D (6 bases). CDR1 is SGHVS, CDR2 FNYEAQ, per germline. The length of the CDR3 is 15 residues. The ends were cut back, 5 bases at V and 4 bases at J, with 17 bases in the middle.

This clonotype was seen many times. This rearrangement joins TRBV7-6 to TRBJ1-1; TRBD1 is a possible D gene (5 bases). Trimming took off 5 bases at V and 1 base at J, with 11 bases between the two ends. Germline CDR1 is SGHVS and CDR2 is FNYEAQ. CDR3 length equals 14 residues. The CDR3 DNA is TGTGCCAGCAGCCCCCAGACAGCGAACACTGAAGCTTTCTTT. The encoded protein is CASSPQTANTEAFF.

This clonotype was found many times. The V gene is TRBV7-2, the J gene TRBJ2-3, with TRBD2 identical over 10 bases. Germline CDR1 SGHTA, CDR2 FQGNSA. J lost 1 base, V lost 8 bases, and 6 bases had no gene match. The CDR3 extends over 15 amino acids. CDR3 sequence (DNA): TGTGCCAGCGACAAGCGGGGGGGCGGCACAGATACGCAGTATTTT. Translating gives CASDKRGGGTDTQYF. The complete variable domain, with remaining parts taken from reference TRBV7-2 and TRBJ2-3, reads GAGVSQSPSNKVTEKGKDVELRCDPISGHTALYWYRQSLGQGLEFLIYFQGNSAPDKSGLPSDRFSAERTGGSVSTLTIQRTQQEDSAVYLCASDKRGGGTDTQYFGPGTRLTVL.

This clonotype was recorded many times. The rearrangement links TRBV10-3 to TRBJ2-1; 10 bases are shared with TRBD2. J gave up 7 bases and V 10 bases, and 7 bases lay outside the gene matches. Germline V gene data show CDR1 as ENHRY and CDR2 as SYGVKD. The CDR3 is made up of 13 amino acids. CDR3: CATASGRANEQFF. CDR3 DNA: TGTGCCACGGCCAGCGGGAGGGCGAATGAGCAGTTCTTC.

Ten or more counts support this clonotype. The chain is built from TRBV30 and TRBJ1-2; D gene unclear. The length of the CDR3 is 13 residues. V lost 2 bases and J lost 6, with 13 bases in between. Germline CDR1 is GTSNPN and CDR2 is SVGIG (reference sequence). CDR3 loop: CAWSFQGSNGYTF. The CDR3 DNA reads TGTGCCTGGAGTTTCCAAGGGTCCAATGGCTACACCTTC.

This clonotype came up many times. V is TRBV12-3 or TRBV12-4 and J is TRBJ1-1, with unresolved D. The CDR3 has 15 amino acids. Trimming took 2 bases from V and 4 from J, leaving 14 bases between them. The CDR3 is CASSLHRSLSTEAFF. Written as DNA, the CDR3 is TGTGCCAGCAGTTTACACCGTTCGCTGAGCACTGAAGCTTTCTTT.

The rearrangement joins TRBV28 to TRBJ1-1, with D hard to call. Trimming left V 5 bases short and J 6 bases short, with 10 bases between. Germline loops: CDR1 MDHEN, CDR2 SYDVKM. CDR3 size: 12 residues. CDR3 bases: TGTGCCAGCAGTCGTCTAGGTCCTGAAGCTTTCTTT. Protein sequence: CASSRLGPEAFF.